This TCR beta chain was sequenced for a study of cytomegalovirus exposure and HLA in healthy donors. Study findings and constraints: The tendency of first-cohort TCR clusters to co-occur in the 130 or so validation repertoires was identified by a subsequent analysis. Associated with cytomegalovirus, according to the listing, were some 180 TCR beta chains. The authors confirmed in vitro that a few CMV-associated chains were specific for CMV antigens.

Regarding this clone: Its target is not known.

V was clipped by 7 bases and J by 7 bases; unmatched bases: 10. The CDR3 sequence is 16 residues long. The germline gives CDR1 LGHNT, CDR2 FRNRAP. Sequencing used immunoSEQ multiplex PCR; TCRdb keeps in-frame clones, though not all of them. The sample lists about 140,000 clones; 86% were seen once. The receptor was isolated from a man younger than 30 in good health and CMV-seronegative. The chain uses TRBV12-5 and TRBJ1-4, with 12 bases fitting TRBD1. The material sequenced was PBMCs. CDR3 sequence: CASASGTGGQAEKLFF. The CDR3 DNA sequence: TGTGCTAGTGCCTCCGGGACAGGGGGCCAGGCTGAAAAACTGTTTTTT. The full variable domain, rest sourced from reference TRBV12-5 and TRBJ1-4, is DARVTQTPRHKVTEMGQEVTMRCQPILGHNTVFWYRQTMMQGLELLAYFRNRAPLDDSGMPKDRFSAEMPDATLATLKIQPSEPRDSAVYFCASASGTGGQAEKLFFGSGTQLSVL.